The 4 T cell receptor beta chains reported below all come from one sample, sequenced in a study of Ad26.COV2.S vaccination and SARS-CoV-2 variants. Some clones are missing from TCRdb's copy, which holds only in-frame ones; the method was immunoSEQ multiplex PCR. The sample lists over 110,000 clones, 80% to 90% occurring once. Sample: peripheral blood, taken after recovery from COVID-19. The receptors were sampled from a human donor who had recovered from COVID-19.

This chain joins TRBV3-1 (or the pseudogene TRBV3-2) and TRBJ1-5, with D unresolved. The CDR3 is 13 amino acids. The germline V and J ends were trimmed by 0 bases and 6 bases, with 6 bases remaining between them. Germline V CDR1 and CDR2: LGHDT, YNNKEL (reference sequence). The CDR3 DNA sequence: TGTGCCAGCAGCCAAGACCCCTCTCAGCCCCAGCATTTT. Its translation: CASSQDPSQPQHF.

Concerning this clone: Because the CDR3's place on the DNA is in doubt, the DNA is left out and the CDR3 is given as listed by TCRdb. The chain couples TRBV7-9 to TRBJ2-1; the D call of TRBD2 is as the table states it, not checked on the DNA. The length of the CDR3 is 14 amino acids, counting both ends. The germline V gene encodes CDR1 SEHNR and CDR2 FQNEAQ (reference sequence). The CDR3 protein is CASSLVGAGTGGFF.

The V and J genes are TRBV24-1 and TRBJ2-3; 9 nucleotides agree with TRBD2. The CDR3 loop spans 16 amino acids. Trimming took 5 bases from V and 4 from J; bases not matched to a gene: 9. CDR1 KGHDR and CDR2 SFDVKD come from the germline V gene. The CDR3 region has the DNA TGTGCCACCAGTGCATTCGGCGGGGGGGCCTCAGATACGCAGTATTTT. As protein: CATSAFGGGASDTQYF.

The gene calls are TRBV21-1 and TRBJ2-7; the table gives TRBD2 as D, unverified against the DNA. TRBV21-1 is designated a pseudogene. This CDR3 is built from 18 residues. CDR3 protein: CASSKAPPGGGGWGEQYF. CDR3 in DNA: TGTGCCAGCAGCAAAGCCCCCCCGGGTGGCGGGGGGTGGGGGGAGCAGTACTTC.